The text below deals with one TCR beta chain. Its antigen is not identified. CDR1 SGHAT and CDR2 FQNNGV come from the germline V gene. With 4 bases removed from V and 6 bases from J, the gap between germline ends came to 15 bases. This CDR3 is 15 amino acids long. These data belong to a study of identical twins. MiXCR, applied by TCRdb to the 5' RACE reads, yields one record per CDR3 protein. Seen here are about 190,000 distinct CDR3 sequences, about a sixth observed once, and the top ten hold over 35%. Study-level points and caveats: Surplus twin overlap in beta out-of-frame sequences was less pronounced.

This sample also appeared in a second study, on T cells expressing NK-cell markers. From that study: There were seven HCMV-seropositive donors and one seronegative donor among the eight sequenced. These same clonotypes (in a few donors) also led the CD3+CD56-NKG2C+ fraction.

The source material was CD8+ T cells sorted from blood. The rearrangement links TRBV11-2 to TRBJ2-2; D remains unclear. The sequence was collected from a woman aged 18-29 years in good health. CDR3 nucleotides: TGTGCCAGCAGCTACGGGCAGGCCCGGGCCGGGGAGCTGTTTTTT. Its translation: CASSYGQARAGELFF.